Below are 30 T cell receptor beta chains sequenced from a single sample in a study of T cell clusters in autoimmune cytopenias. TRB rearrangements were amplified by touch-down multiplex PCR with mixed TRB-A/B primers. Each CDR3 protein gets one entry in TCRdb, which reprocessed the multiplex PCR reads and gives no DNA. The record lists fewer than 2,000 distinct CDR3 sequences, of which the ten most abundant hold roughly 8%. Roughly 38,000 genome equivalents of blood DNA were amplified for TRB. These data were also reused for a study on T cell repertoires in aging, cancer and after chemotherapy.

The sequencing sample was made of peripheral blood. These receptors were taken from a human donor in good health.

This clonotype is called medium-sized based on its frequency. CDR3 amino acids: CASSQDSPSYGYTF. The chain is built from TRBV18 and TRBJ1-2. Germline V gene lookup returns CDR1 KGHSH and CDR2 LQKENI. The CDR3 has 14 residues.

This clonotype counts as medium-sized by frequency. This rearrangement joins TRBV5-4 to TRBJ2-3; there is no DNA to check the TCRdb D call of TRBD2. Germline CDR1 SGHNT, CDR2 YYREEE (reference sequence). The CDR3 consists of 16 residues. CDR3 sequence reads: CASSLGAGPLQDTQYF.

This clonotype ranks as medium-sized in terms of frequency. The CDR3 sequence is CASKTRQGENYGYTF. V usage is TRBV30 and J usage is TRBJ1-2; without DNA, the TCRdb call of TRBD1 cannot be checked. Per germline, CDR1 GTSNPN and CDR2 SVGIG (reference sequence). The CDR3 is 15 residues long.

Measured by frequency, this clonotype is medium-sized. This chain joins TRBV19 and TRBJ1-5. CDR1 and CDR2 (germline): LNHDA, SQIVND (reference sequence). The CDR3 sequence is 15 residues long. The CDR3 loop is CASSIQGPGSQPQHF.

Frequency places this clonotype as medium-sized. The chain carries TRBV30 and TRBJ2-7; checking the TCRdb D call of TRBD2 is not possible without DNA. Germline V CDR1 and CDR2: GTSNPN, SVGIG (reference sequence). This CDR3 contains 14 residues. The CDR3 reads CAWSVGGLLYEQYF. Together with reference TRBV30 and TRBJ2-7, the CDR3 gives the full variable domain: SQTIHQWPATLVQPVGSPLSLECTVEGTSNPNLYWYRQAAGRGLQLLFYSVGIGQISSEVPQNLSASRPQDRQFILSSKKLLLSDSGFYLCAWSVGGLLYEQYFGPGTRLTVT.

Judged by frequency, this clonotype is large. This sequence joins TRBV29-1 and TRBJ1-1. The germline V gene has CDR1 SQVTM and CDR2 ANQGSEA. The CDR3 loop spans 11 amino acids. The CDR3 spells CSVSVNTEAFF.

In terms of frequency, this clonotype is medium-sized (0.01 to 0.1%). The chain carries TRBV10-3 and TRBJ2-7. Per the germline V gene, CDR1 is ENHRY and CDR2 is SYGVKD. This CDR3 spans 14 amino acids. The CDR3 is CAISEGRGPYEQYF.

Judged by frequency, this clonotype is medium-sized. This chain links TRBV18 with TRBJ2-2; there is no DNA to check the TCRdb D call of TRBD1. This CDR3 region has 15 residues. CDR1 and CDR2 (germline): KGHSH, LQKENI. The CDR3 here is CASSPGQASGGELFF.

The V call is TRBV5-1, the J call TRBJ2-1; absent DNA, TCRdb's TRBD2 call cannot be checked. The CDR3 length is 16 residues. Germline-derived CDR1 and CDR2 are SGHRS and YFSETQ. CDR3 loop: CASSAALAGGKDEQFF.

By frequency, this clonotype is medium-sized (0.01 to 0.1%). The CDR3 sequence is CASSYASGGETYEQYF. The rearrangement links TRBV6-2 or TRBV6-3 to TRBJ2-7; with no DNA, the TCRdb D assignment of TRBD2 cannot be verified. Germline values: CDR1 MNHEY, CDR2 SVGEGT. The CDR3 is 16 amino acids.

According to its frequency, this clonotype is large. The V gene is TRBV29-1, the J gene TRBJ2-3; no DNA is available, so the TRBD1 call from TCRdb remains unchecked. The CDR3 consists of 14 residues. Germline V gene lookup returns CDR1 SQVTM and CDR2 ANQGSEA. CDR3 loop: CSVEPGAGVLTQYF.

This clonotype is labeled medium-sized based on frequency. The V gene is TRBV5-5, the J gene TRBJ2-3; TCRdb outputs TRBD1, but without DNA this stays unchecked. Germline V lookup: CDR1 SGHKS, CDR2 YYEKEE (reference sequence). This CDR3 contains 14 residues. CDR3 protein: CATRVGEGADTQYF.

V and J are TRBV20-1 and TRBJ1-1; the TCRdb D gene call, TRBD1, has no DNA to confirm it. The V gene's germline CDR1 is DFQATT and CDR2 SNEGSKA (reference sequence). The CDR3 loop spans 12 amino acids. This CDR3 reads CSASDRGPEAFF.

By frequency, this clonotype registers medium-sized (0.01 to 0.1%). The rearrangement joins TRBV27 to TRBJ2-1; the TCRdb D gene call, TRBD1, has no DNA to confirm it. In germline, CDR1 is MNHEY, CDR2 SMNVEV (reference sequence). This CDR3 is built from 15 residues. CDR3: CASSLLPLGGSEQFF.

J is TRBJ2-3 and V is TRBV6-1; TCRdb picks TRBD1, but there is no DNA to check that call. This CDR3 spans 12 amino acids. CDR1 is MNHNS and CDR2 is SASEGT in the germline V gene. The CDR3 loop is CAARGGTDTQYF.

This clonotype is called medium-sized based on its frequency. CDR3 amino acids: CASTWAGGNNQPQHF. J is TRBJ1-5 and V is TRBV19. The CDR3 extends over 15 amino acids. Germline V gene data show CDR1 as LNHDA and CDR2 as SQIVND (reference sequence).

J is TRBJ2-1 and V is TRBV20-1; checking the TCRdb D call of TRBD2 is not possible without DNA. Germline lookup yields CDR1 DFQATT and CDR2 SNEGSKA (reference sequence). This CDR3 has 15 residues. This chain's CDR3 is CSASGLAGAYNEQFF.

This clonotype registers medium-sized by frequency. V is TRBV6-4 and J is TRBJ2-3; without DNA, the TCRdb call of TRBD2 cannot be checked. Looked up from germline, CDR1 is MRHNA and CDR2 is SNTAGT. This CDR3 is 15 amino acids long. CDR3 residues: CASSPTSGSGDTQYF.

By frequency, this clonotype is medium-sized. V and J are TRBV21-1 and TRBJ1-5; as DNA is missing, the TRBD1 call by TCRdb cannot be tested. TRBV21-1 is a pseudogene segment. This CDR3 has 16 amino acids. CDR3 region: CASSGTTGTGSPPQHF.

Judged by frequency, this clonotype is medium-sized. This chain joins TRBV4-3 and TRBJ2-7; no DNA is available, so the TRBD2 call from TCRdb remains unchecked. This CDR3 has 15 residues. Germline V gives CDR1 LGHNA, CDR2 YSLEER. The CDR3 protein is CASSQAGLSVDEQYF.

This clonotype registers medium-sized by frequency. The CDR3 here is CASSYLEYSNQPQHF. The chain carries TRBV6-5 and TRBJ1-5. Germline V CDR1 and CDR2: MNHEY, SVGAGI. The CDR3 runs 15 residues.

By frequency, this clonotype is medium-sized (0.01 to 0.1%). J is TRBJ1-1 and V is TRBV6-1; TCRdb's D gene call, TRBD1, goes unchecked for lack of DNA. Germline CDR1 reads MNHNS; CDR2 reads SASEGT. CDR3 size: 15 residues. The CDR3 sequence: CASSVTSRGNTEAFF.

This clonotype ranks as medium-sized in terms of frequency. The gene calls are TRBV30 and TRBJ1-5; checking the TCRdb D call of TRBD1 is not possible without DNA. Germline V gives CDR1 GTSNPN, CDR2 SVGIG (reference sequence). The CDR3 totals 15 residues. This CDR3 is CAWSAGTGGNQPQHF.

This clonotype is medium-sized by frequency. The CDR3 reads CASSPFTGQDHEKLFF. The V call is TRBV18, the J call TRBJ1-4; TCRdb's D call of TRBD1 is untestable without DNA. Germline V gene lookup returns CDR1 KGHSH and CDR2 LQKENI. This CDR3 contains 16 residues.

Judged by frequency, this clonotype is medium-sized (0.01 to 0.1%). The gene calls are TRBV5-6 and TRBJ1-1. CDR3 size: 12 residues. The germline CDR1 and CDR2 sequences are SGHDT and YYEEEE. The CDR3: CASSVGEAEAFF.

By frequency, this clonotype registers medium-sized. V and J are TRBV6-2 or TRBV6-3 and TRBJ2-5. The CDR3 consists of 15 residues. Germline V gives CDR1 MNHEY, CDR2 SVGEGT. The CDR3 sequence is CASSYSNPQKGTQYF.

Judged by frequency, this clonotype is medium-sized. The rearrangement links TRBV6-2 or TRBV6-3 to TRBJ1-5; no DNA is available, so the TRBD1 call from TCRdb remains unchecked. The CDR3 is 15 residues long. Germline-derived CDR1 and CDR2 are MNHEY and SVGEGT. This chain's CDR3 is CASSPSRGRNQPQHF.

Measured by frequency, this clonotype is medium-sized. The chain combines TRBV7-9 with TRBJ1-2. This CDR3 is built from 17 residues. The V gene's germline CDR1 is SEHNR and CDR2 FQNEAQ (reference sequence). CDR3 amino acids: CASSPGLRRGRNYGYTF.

This clonotype is deemed medium-sized (0.01 to 0.1%) by its frequency. This sequence joins TRBV19 and TRBJ1-1; absent DNA, TCRdb's TRBD1 call cannot be checked. Germline V gene lookup returns CDR1 LNHDA and CDR2 SQIVND (reference sequence). The CDR3 runs 13 residues. CDR3 sequence: CGVGNRRNTEAFF.

This clonotype is deemed medium-sized by its frequency. V usage is TRBV6-2 or TRBV6-3 and J usage is TRBJ1-2; absent DNA, TCRdb's TRBD1 call cannot be checked. This CDR3 spans 14 amino acids. Germline V gene lookup returns CDR1 MNHEY and CDR2 SVGEGT. CDR3 protein: CASSRPGGAYGYTF.